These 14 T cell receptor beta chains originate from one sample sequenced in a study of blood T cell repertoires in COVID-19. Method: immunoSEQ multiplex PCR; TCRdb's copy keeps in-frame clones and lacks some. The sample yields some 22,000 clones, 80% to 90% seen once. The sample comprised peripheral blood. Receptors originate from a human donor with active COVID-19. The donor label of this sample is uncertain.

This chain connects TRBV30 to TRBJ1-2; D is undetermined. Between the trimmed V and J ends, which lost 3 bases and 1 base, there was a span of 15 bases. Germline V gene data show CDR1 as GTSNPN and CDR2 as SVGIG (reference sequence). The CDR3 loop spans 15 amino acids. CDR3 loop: CAWRRWKGSNYGYTF. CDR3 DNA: TGTGCCTGGAGACGGTGGAAAGGGAGTAACTATGGCTACACCTTC.

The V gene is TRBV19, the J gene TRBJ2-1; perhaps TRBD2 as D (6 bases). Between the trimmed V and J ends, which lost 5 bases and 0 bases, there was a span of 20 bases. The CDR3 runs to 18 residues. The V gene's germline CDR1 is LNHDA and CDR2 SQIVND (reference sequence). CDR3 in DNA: TGTGCCAGTAGTGTCCTTCGGGGTAGCGGAAACTCCTACAATGAGCAGTTCTTC. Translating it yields CASSVLRGSGNSYNEQFF.

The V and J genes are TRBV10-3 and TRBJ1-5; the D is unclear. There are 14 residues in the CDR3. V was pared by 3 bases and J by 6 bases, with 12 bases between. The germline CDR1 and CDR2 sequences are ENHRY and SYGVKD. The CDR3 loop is CAISEGSRSQPQHF. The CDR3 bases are TGTGCCATCAGTGAAGGAAGCCGGAGTCAGCCCCAGCATTTT.

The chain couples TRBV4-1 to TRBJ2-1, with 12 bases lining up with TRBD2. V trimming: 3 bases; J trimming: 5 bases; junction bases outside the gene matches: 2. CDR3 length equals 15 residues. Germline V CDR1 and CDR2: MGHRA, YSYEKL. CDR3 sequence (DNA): TGCGCCAGCAGCCAGGGACTAGCGGGCGACAATGAGCAGTTCTTC. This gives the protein CASSQGLAGDNEQFF.

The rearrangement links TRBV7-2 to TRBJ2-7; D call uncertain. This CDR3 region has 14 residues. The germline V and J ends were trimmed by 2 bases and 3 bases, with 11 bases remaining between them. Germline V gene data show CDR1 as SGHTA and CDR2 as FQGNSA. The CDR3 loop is CASSLFLEVYEQYF. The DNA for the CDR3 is TGTGCCAGCAGCTTATTTCTAGAAGTCTACGAGCAGTACTTC. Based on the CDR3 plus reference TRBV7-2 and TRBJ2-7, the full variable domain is GAGVSQSPSNKVTEKGKDVELRCDPISGHTALYWYRQSLGQGLEFLIYFQGNSAPDKSGLPSDRFSAERTGGSVSTLTIQRTQQEDSAVYLCASSLFLEVYEQYFGPGTRLTVT.

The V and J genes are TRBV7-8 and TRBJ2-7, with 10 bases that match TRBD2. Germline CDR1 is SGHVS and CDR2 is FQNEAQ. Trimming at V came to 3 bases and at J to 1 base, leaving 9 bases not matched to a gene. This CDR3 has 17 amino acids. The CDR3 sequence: CASSLGLALKSSYEQYF. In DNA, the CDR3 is TGTGCCAGCAGCTTGGGACTAGCGCTAAAGTCGTCCTACGAGCAGTACTTC.

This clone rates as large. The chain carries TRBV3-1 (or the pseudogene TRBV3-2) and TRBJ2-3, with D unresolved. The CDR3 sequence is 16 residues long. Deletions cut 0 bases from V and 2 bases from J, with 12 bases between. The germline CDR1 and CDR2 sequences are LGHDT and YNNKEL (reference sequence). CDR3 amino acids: CASSQDEETPTDTQYF. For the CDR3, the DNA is TGTGCCAGCAGCCAAGATGAGGAGACGCCCACAGATACGCAGTATTTT.

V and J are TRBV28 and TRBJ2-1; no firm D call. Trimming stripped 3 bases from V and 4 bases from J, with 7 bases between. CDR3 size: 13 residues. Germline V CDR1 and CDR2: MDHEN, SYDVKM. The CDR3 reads CASSFGGYNEQFF. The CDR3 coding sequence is TGTGCCAGCAGTTTTGGCGGTTACAATGAGCAGTTCTTC.

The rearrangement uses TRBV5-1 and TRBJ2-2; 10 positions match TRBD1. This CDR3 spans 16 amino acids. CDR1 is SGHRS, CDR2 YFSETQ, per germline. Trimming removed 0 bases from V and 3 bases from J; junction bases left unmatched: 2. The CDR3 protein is CASSLDGTGDTGELFF. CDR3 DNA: TGCGCCAGCAGCTTGGACGGGACAGGGGACACCGGGGAGCTGTTTTTT.

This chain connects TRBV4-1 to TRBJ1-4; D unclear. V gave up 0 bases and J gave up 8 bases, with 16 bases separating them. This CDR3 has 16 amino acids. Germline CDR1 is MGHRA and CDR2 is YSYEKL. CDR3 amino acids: CASSQEFGVGGEKLFF. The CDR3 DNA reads TGCGCCAGCAGCCAAGAATTCGGGGTGGGAGGGGAAAAACTGTTTTTT.

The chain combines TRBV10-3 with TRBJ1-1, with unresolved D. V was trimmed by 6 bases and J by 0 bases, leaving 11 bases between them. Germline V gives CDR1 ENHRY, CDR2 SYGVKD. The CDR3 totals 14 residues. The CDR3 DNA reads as TGTGCCATCAGCCAACAGAATTTGAACACTGAAGCTTTCTTT. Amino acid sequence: CAISQQNLNTEAFF.

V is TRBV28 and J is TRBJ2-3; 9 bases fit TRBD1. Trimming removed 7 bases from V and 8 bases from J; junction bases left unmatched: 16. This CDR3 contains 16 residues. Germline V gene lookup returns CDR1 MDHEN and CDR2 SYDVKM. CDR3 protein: CASTSTGTGTVGTQYF. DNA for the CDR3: TGTGCCAGCACCTCGACCGGGACAGGGACGGTTGGTACGCAGTATTTT.

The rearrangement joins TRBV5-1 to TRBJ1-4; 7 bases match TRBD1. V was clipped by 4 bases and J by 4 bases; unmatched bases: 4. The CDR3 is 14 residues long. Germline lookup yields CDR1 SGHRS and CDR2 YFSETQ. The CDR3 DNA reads TGCGCCAGCAGCCCGACAGGGCTTAATGAAAAACTGTTTTTT. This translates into CASSPTGLNEKLFF.

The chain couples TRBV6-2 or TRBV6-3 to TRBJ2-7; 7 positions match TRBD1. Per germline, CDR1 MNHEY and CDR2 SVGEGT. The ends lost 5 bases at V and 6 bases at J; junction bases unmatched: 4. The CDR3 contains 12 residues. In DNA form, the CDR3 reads TGTGCCAGCAGTCAAAGGGGGCGCGAGCAGTACTTC. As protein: CASSQRGREQYF.